These 12 T cell receptor beta chains were sequenced from one sample in a study of technical replicates of blood from a few donors. Measured with immunoSEQ multiplex PCR; TCRdb has only the in-frame clones, and not every one. The table lists over 55,000 clones, about 95% of them singletons. The sequenced sample was PBMCs. Receptors were obtained from a human donor in good health. Some clones in this sample may be carry-over from other donors' samples.

J is TRBJ2-1 and V is TRBV4-1; the D is unclear. Germline CDR1 reads MGHRA; CDR2 reads YSYEKL. V dropped 3 bases and J dropped 6 bases, with 9 bases sitting between them. This CDR3 is built from 13 residues. The CDR3 region is CASSHPGVNEQFF. In DNA, the CDR3 is TGCGCCAGCAGCCACCCCGGTGTCAATGAGCAGTTCTTC.

The chain employs TRBV7-9 and TRBJ1-2; 8 nucleotides match TRBD1. The CDR3 runs to 17 residues. Germline lookup yields CDR1 SEHNR and CDR2 FQNEAQ (reference sequence). Trimming removed 4 bases from V and 2 bases from J; junction bases left unmatched: 12. The CDR3 DNA reads as TGTGCCAGCAGCTACCCGGGACAGGTCTATTTCAACTATGGCTACACCTTC. Translated, it gives CASSYPGQVYFNYGYTF.

This clone was seen only once. J is TRBJ2-3 and V is TRBV11-2; TRBD2 is a possible D gene (6 bases). Per the germline V gene, CDR1 is SGHAT and CDR2 is FQNNGV. V lost 3 bases and J 2 bases, leaving 9 bases between the germline ends. The CDR3 is 14 residues long. CDR3 region: CASSFGGFTDTQYF. CDR3 sequence (DNA): TGTGCCAGCAGCTTTGGGGGGTTCACAGATACGCAGTATTTT. Together with reference TRBV11-2 and TRBJ2-3, the CDR3 gives the full variable domain: EAGVAQSPRYKIIEKRQSVAFWCNPISGHATLYWYQQILGQGPKLLIQFQNNGVVDDSQLPKDRFSAERLKGVDSTLKIQPAKLEDSAVYLCASSFGGFTDTQYFGPGTRLTVL.

V and J are TRBV12-5 and TRBJ2-3; 10 positions match TRBD2. Germline V gene data show CDR1 as LGHNT and CDR2 as FRNRAP. The CDR3 has 18 residues. J lost 0 bases, V lost 4 bases, and 10 bases had no gene match. As DNA, the CDR3 is TGTGCTAGTGGTTCCAGCGGGGGGGGCCTGACGAGCACAGATACGCAGTATTTT. Protein sequence: CASGSSGGGLTSTDTQYF. The entire variable domain, with the rest obtained from reference TRBV12-5 and TRBJ2-3, is as follows: DARVTQTPRHKVTEMGQEVTMRCQPILGHNTVFWYRQTMMQGLELLAYFRNRAPLDDSGMPKDRFSAEMPDATLATLKIQPSEPRDSAVYFCASGSSGGGLTSTDTQYFGPGTRLTVL.

The J gene is TRBJ1-6, the V gene TRBV11-1; D uncertain. V gave up 4 bases and J gave up 0 bases, with 7 bases separating them. The CDR3 runs 15 residues. Germline loops: CDR1 SGHAT, CDR2 FQDESV (reference sequence). The CDR3 here is CASSSQSSYNSPLHF. CDR3 DNA: TGTGCCAGCAGCTCACAGAGCTCCTATAATTCACCCCTCCACTTT.

This rearrangement joins TRBV15 to TRBJ2-7, with a tentative D call TRBD2 (6 bases). Trimming pared 3 bases from V and 4 bases from J, leaving 13 bases between. Germline-derived CDR1 and CDR2 are LNHNV and YYDKDF (reference sequence). The CDR3 has 14 residues. CDR3: CATSSRDLPYEQYF. CDR3 DNA: TGTGCCACCAGCAGCCGGGACTTACCGTACGAGCAGTACTTC. The variable domain in full, with the rest retrieved from reference TRBV15 and TRBJ2-7, is DAMVIQNPRYQVTQFGKPVTLSCSQTLNHNVMYWYQQKSSQAPKLLFHYYDKDFNNEADTPDNFQSRRPNTSFCFLDIRSPGLGDTAMYLCATSSRDLPYEQYFGPGTRLTVT.

The rearrangement uses TRBV5-4 and TRBJ2-7; 12 bases agree with TRBD2. V dropped 0 bases and J dropped 5; count of bases not matched to a gene: 9. Germline CDR1 is SGHNT and CDR2 is YYREEE (reference sequence). This CDR3 region has 17 residues. The CDR3 nucleotides read TGTGCCAGCAGCTTGGGGCTAGCGGGAGGGCCCCCAAACGAGCAGTACTTC. Residues: CASSLGLAGGPPNEQYF.

This clone was seen just once. CDR3 DNA sequence: TGTGCCAGCAGCCAAGCGTTGTCCAGCGGGAGGATGGCCGGGGAGCTGTTTTTT. Translating it yields CASSQALSSGRMAGELFF. This chain joins TRBV4-2 and TRBJ2-2; 9 bases are a match to TRBD2. The J segment lost 6 bases and the V segment lost 1 base, leaving 12 bases of the junction unmatched. The CDR3 has 18 amino acids. Germline V gene sequence: CDR1 LGHNA, CDR2 YNFKEQ.

The gene calls are TRBV19 and TRBJ2-2; perhaps TRBD2 as D (5 bases). Germline CDR1 LNHDA, CDR2 SQIVND (reference sequence). V was clipped by 3 bases and J by 5 bases, with 7 bases between them. The CDR3 length is 13 residues. CDR3 sequence reads: CASSIPGTGELFF. The CDR3 coding sequence is TGTGCCAGTAGTATCCCGGGGACCGGGGAGCTGTTTTTT.

The gene calls are TRBV5-1 and TRBJ2-7; TRBD2 agrees at 7 bases. V was clipped by 1 base and J by 7 bases; unmatched bases: 8. The CDR3 consists of 14 residues. CDR1 and CDR2 from the germline V gene are SGHRS and YFSETQ. The CDR3 here is CASSLIAGVGEQYF. The CDR3 bases are TGCGCCAGCAGCTTGATTGCGGGAGTCGGGGAGCAGTACTTC.

The chain has TRBV25-1 and TRBJ1-2; perhaps TRBD1 as D (5 bases). This CDR3 is built from 15 residues. Per the germline V gene, CDR1 is MGHDK and CDR2 is SYGVNS. V lost 1 base, J lost 7 bases, and 16 bases lay in between. CDR3 DNA sequence: TGTGCCAGCAGTGAATTGAAGGGGCAAACCGCTGGCTACACCTTC. It specifies CASSELKGQTAGYTF.

CDR3 loop: CASSYTGAYEQYF. As DNA, the CDR3 is TGTGCCAGCAGTTACACAGGGGCCTACGAGCAGTACTTC. The rearrangement joins TRBV6-5 to TRBJ2-7; TRBD1 aligns across 7 bases. CDR3 length equals 13 residues. After removal of 2 bases from V and 2 bases from J, the junction contained 0 bases not matched to a gene. Looked up from germline, CDR1 is MNHEY and CDR2 is SVGAGI.